The entry below gives a single T cell receptor (beta chain) sequence along with its context. Its antigen remains unknown. RNA in amounts of about 0.45 to 1 ug was reverse transcribed with random hexamers. Coverage of TCR beta CDR3 amplification by immunoSEQ multiplex PCR extended to 54 Vbeta and 13 Jbeta. TCRdb fed the immunoSEQ multiplex PCR reads into MiXCR, producing one record per CDR3 protein. Here the sample spans under 70,000 distinct CDR3 sequences, around 93% being singletons. Under recently defined diagnostic criteria, the patients with Susac syndrome qualified as having definite or probable disease. This specimen comes from a study of CD8 T cells in Susac syndrome. Findings and caveats of the study: Individuals included in the TCR sequencing and HLA analysis were acknowledged by the study to be relatively few in number.

CDR3 length: 17 amino acids. V lost 1 base to trimming and J lost 2 bases; unmatched junction nucleotides: 10. Germline V lookup: CDR1 SGHAT, CDR2 FQNNGV. The sequencing input was CD8+ T cells from PBMCs. This receptor was obtained from a human donor with Susac syndrome. The V gene is TRBV11-2, the J gene TRBJ1-2; 7 bases map to TRBD1. Here the CDR3 reads CASSLGPQGGPNYGYTF. The CDR3 bases are TGTGCCAGCAGCTTAGGCCCTCAGGGGGGCCCAAACTATGGCTACACCTTC.